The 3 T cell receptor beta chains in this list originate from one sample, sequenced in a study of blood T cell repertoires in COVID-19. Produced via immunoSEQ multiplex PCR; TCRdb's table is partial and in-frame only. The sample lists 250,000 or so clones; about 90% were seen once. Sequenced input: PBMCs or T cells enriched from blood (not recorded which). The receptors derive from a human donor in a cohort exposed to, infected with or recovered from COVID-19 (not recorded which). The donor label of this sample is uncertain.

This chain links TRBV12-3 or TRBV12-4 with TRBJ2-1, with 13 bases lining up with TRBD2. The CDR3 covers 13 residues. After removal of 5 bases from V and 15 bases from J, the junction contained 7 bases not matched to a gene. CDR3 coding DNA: TGTGCCAGCAGTACCAGGACTAGCGGGGGTAGGTTCTTC. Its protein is CASSTRTSGGRFF.

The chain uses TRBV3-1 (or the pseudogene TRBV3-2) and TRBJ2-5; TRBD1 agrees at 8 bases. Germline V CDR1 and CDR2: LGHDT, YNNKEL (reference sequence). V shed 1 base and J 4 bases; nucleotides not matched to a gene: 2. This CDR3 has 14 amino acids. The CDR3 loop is CASSQGTGRETQYF. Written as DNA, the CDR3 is TGTGCCAGCAGCCAAGGGACAGGGCGAGAGACCCAGTACTTC.

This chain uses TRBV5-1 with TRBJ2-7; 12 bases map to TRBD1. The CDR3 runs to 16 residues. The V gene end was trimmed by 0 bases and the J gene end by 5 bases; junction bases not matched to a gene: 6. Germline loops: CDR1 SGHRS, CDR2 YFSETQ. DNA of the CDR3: TGCGCCAGCAGCTTGGGCCGGGACAGGGGGCTGGACGAGCAGTACTTC. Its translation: CASSLGRDRGLDEQYF. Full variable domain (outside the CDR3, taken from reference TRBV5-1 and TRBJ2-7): KAGVTQTPRYLIKTRGQQVTLSCSPISGHRSVSWYQQTPGQGLQFLFEYFSETQRNKGNFPGRFSGRQFSNSRSEMNVSTLELGDSALYLCASSLGRDRGLDEQYFGPGTRLTVT.